One and the same sample provided the 24 T cell receptor beta chains below, sequenced in a study of CD8+ T cells in alopecia areata. The sample's treatment: oral pan-JAK inhibitor, 5-10 mg twice daily. Extraction and reverse transcription of RNA yielded cDNA as the sequencing template. The repertoire was sequenced with immunoSEQ multiplex PCR; TCRdb's copy has only in-frame clones and lacks some. The table shows under 150,000 clones, with 82% occurring only once. Sequenced here: CD8+ T cells sorted from blood, sampled at week 4, from a patient treated with tofacitinib. These receptors came from a human donor with alopecia areata.

The CDR3 sequence: CASSLLSSYEQYF. The CDR3 DNA is TGTGCCAGCAGCTTACTATCCAGCTACGAGCAGTACTTC. This sequence joins TRBV27 and TRBJ2-7; D is unresolved. The V gene's germline CDR1 is MNHEY and CDR2 SMNVEV (reference sequence). Trimming removed 6 bases from V and 3 bases from J, with 12 bases in between. The CDR3 is made up of 13 amino acids.

This chain joins TRBV10-1 and TRBJ2-7, with TRBD2 matching 9 bases. The CDR3 length is 15 residues. The germline V gene has CDR1 WNHNN and CDR2 SYGVQD (reference sequence). V was clipped by 3 bases and J by 0 bases; unmatched bases: 3. This CDR3 reads CASSDERGDSYEQYF. CDR3 DNA sequence: TGCGCCAGCAGTGACGAGCGGGGGGACTCCTACGAGCAGTACTTC.

The J gene is TRBJ2-1, the V gene TRBV9; 13 nucleotides agree with TRBD2. Germline CDR1 reads SGDLS; CDR2 reads YYNGEE. V gave up 1 base and J gave up 9 bases; unmatched junction bases: 10. This CDR3 contains 17 residues. Written as DNA, the CDR3 is TGTGCCAGCAGCGTAAAAACTAGCGGGGGGGCCTTGGCTGAGCAGTTCTTC. It encodes CASSVKTSGGALAEQFF. The full variable domain, in which reference TRBV9 and TRBJ2-1 provide the parts outside the CDR3, is DSGVTQTPKHLITATGQRVTLRCSPRSGDLSVYWYQQSLDQGLQFLIQYYNGEERAKGNILERFSAQQFPDLHSELNLSSLELGDSALYFCASSVKTSGGALAEQFFGPGTRLTVL.

The chain couples TRBV4-3 to TRBJ2-7; 10 bases are a match to TRBD1. CDR1 LGHNA and CDR2 YSLEER come from the germline V gene. CDR3 size: 14 residues. With 3 bases clipped from V and 5 bases from J, the junction kept 4 bases outside the gene matches. As DNA, the CDR3 is TGCGCCAGCAGCCAGACAGGGGGCCCCAACGAGCAGTACTTC. It specifies CASSQTGGPNEQYF.

The chain employs TRBV29-1 and TRBJ1-1; possibly TRBD1 for D (5 bases). CDR3 length equals 13 residues. Germline-derived CDR1 and CDR2 are SQVTM and ANQGSEA. V lost 2 bases to trimming and J lost 5 bases, with 12 bases between them. The CDR3 loop is CSVEQGLETEAFF. DNA of the CDR3: TGCAGCGTTGAACAGGGCCTGGAGACTGAAGCTTTCTTT.

This clone showed up just once. This sequence joins TRBV4-1 and TRBJ1-5; a weak D match, TRBD1 (6 bases). Trimming took off 0 bases at V and 9 bases at J, with 15 bases between the two ends. CDR3 length: 15 residues. Germline CDR1 reads MGHRA; CDR2 reads YSYEKL. For the CDR3, the DNA is TGCGCCAGCAGCCAAGATTCAGGGGTGGGAAGGCCCCAGCATTTT. It yields the protein CASSQDSGVGRPQHF.

The chain carries TRBV15 and TRBJ2-1; weak D call: TRBD2 (7 bases). There are 13 residues in the CDR3. Trimming shortened V by 5 bases and J by 7 bases, and 12 bases separated the two germline ends. Looked up from germline, CDR1 is LNHNV and CDR2 is YYDKDF (reference sequence). The CDR3 DNA sequence: TGTGCCACCAGCCGGGGGGCCAATAATGAGCAGTTCTTC. Its translation is CATSRGANNEQFF.

The chain employs TRBV29-1 and TRBJ2-6; 10 nucleotides line up with TRBD1. Germline V CDR1 and CDR2: SQVTM, ANQGSEA. The CDR3 loop spans 16 amino acids. With V trimmed by 4 bases and J by 1 base, 4 bases remained unmatched. The CDR3 DNA sequence: TGCAGCGTTGCGGGACAGGGGAAGTCTGGGGCCAACGTCCTGACTTTC. It is translated as CSVAGQGKSGANVLTF.

This clone was counted a few times. This rearrangement joins TRBV7-6 to TRBJ2-7, with D perhaps matching TRBD2 (6 bases). CDR1 and CDR2 from the germline V gene are SGHVS and FNYEAQ. The CDR3 runs to 14 residues. V was clipped by 3 bases and J by 5 bases, with 14 bases between them. CDR3 amino acids: CASSFGSQDNEQYF. For the CDR3, the DNA is TGTGCCAGCAGCTTCGGGAGCCAGGACAACGAGCAGTACTTC.

The V and J genes are TRBV4-3 and TRBJ2-3; D may correspond to TRBD1 or TRBD2 (5 bases each). The V end was cut by 0 bases, the J end by 1 base, with 14 bases between. The CDR3 contains 17 residues. CDR1 and CDR2 from the germline V gene are LGHNA and YSLEER. CDR3 in amino acids: CASSQDVGGGRTDTQYF. DNA for the CDR3: TGCGCCAGCAGCCAAGATGTTGGTGGGGGACGCACAGATACGCAGTATTTT.

This clone was picked up a small number of times. The chain links TRBV29-1 to TRBJ2-2; 8 nucleotides align to TRBD1. The germline gives CDR1 SQVTM, CDR2 ANQGSEA. The CDR3 has 13 amino acids. The V segment lost 6 bases and the J segment 1 base; nucleotides outside the gene matches: 1. The CDR3 nucleotides are TGCAGCGTGGGACAGGAGAACACCGGGGAGCTGTTTTTT. Its protein product is CSVGQENTGELFF.

The chain carries TRBV7-3 and TRBJ1-1; 8 positions agree with TRBD1. Germline-derived CDR1 and CDR2 are SGHTA and FQGTGA. V lost 5 bases, J lost 4 bases, and 12 bases stayed unmatched. The CDR3 is 16 amino acids. The CDR3 nucleotides are TGTGCCAGCAGCCCACTCAGGGGGCGCCTCTTCACTGAAGCTTTCTTT. Encoded protein: CASSPLRGRLFTEAFF.

The chain couples TRBV27 to TRBJ2-3, with a tentative D call TRBD2 (5 bases). V lost 5 bases to trimming and J lost 1 base, with 16 bases between them. Germline V gene sequence: CDR1 MNHEY, CDR2 SMNVEV (reference sequence). The CDR3 covers 16 residues. The CDR3 loop is CASSGRPGKGTDTQYF. The DNA for the CDR3 is TGTGCCAGCAGTGGACGCCCGGGGAAGGGCACAGATACGCAGTATTTT.

The chain joins TRBV9 to TRBJ2-3, with D perhaps matching TRBD2 (6 bases). Trimming left V 0 bases short and J 3 bases short, with 11 bases between. Germline values: CDR1 SGDLS, CDR2 YYNGEE. The CDR3 runs to 15 residues. In DNA form, the CDR3 reads TGTGCCAGCAGCGTAGACGGCGGGGTGACAGATACGCAGTATTTT. It is translated as CASSVDGGVTDTQYF.

The chain uses TRBV19 and TRBJ1-1; D gene uncertain. The germline V gene has CDR1 LNHDA and CDR2 SQIVND (reference sequence). There are 11 residues in the CDR3. The V end was cut by 7 bases, the J end by 5 bases, with 8 bases between. The CDR3 loop is CASKFRTEAFF. The CDR3 DNA follows: TGTGCCAGTAAGTTCCGAACTGAAGCTTTCTTT. Combining the CDR3 with reference TRBV19 and TRBJ1-1 gives the whole variable domain DGGITQSPKYLFRKEGQNVTLSCEQNLNHDAMYWYRQDPGQGLRLIYYSQIVNDFQKGDIAEGYSVSREKKESFPLTVTSAQKNPTAFYLCASKFRTEAFFGQGTRLTVV.

This clone appeared a few times. The chain is built from TRBV2 and TRBJ2-7; 7 nucleotides agree with TRBD1. With 8 bases clipped from V and 0 bases from J, the junction kept 10 bases outside the gene matches. The CDR3 covers 15 residues. Per the germline V gene, CDR1 is SNHLY and CDR2 is FYNNEI. CDR3 sequence (DNA): TGTGCCAGCCCTACGGTGGCAGGGGGCTCCTACGAGCAGTACTTC. This codes for CASPTVAGGSYEQYF.

Only a few counts were recorded for this clone. CDR3 DNA sequence: TGCGCCAGCAGCCAAGTTGGAGGGGGGGGATCCTACAATGAGCAGTTCTTC. It yields the protein CASSQVGGGGSYNEQFF. The rearrangement joins TRBV4-1 to TRBJ2-1; a possible D gene is TRBD2 (7 bases). Deletions cut 1 base from V and 1 base from J, with 14 bases between. The germline CDR1 and CDR2 sequences are MGHRA and YSYEKL. This CDR3 has 17 amino acids.

This clone was seen only a few times. The chain's CDR3 is CSAKRSYEQYF. In nucleotides, the CDR3 is TGCAGTGCTAAGAGGTCCTACGAGCAGTACTTC. The V and J genes are TRBV20-1 and TRBJ2-7, with D uncertain. CDR3 size: 11 residues. Trimming removed 4 bases from V and 1 base from J, with 5 bases in between. Germline V lookup: CDR1 DFQATT, CDR2 SNEGSKA (reference sequence).

This chain connects TRBV13 to TRBJ2-7; a possible D gene is TRBD2 (5 bases). V lost 4 bases, J lost 2 bases, and 9 bases lay in between. Looked up from germline, CDR1 is PRHDT and CDR2 is FYEKMQ (reference sequence). The CDR3 contains 13 residues. This CDR3 is CASSSRAPYEQYF. CDR3 bases: TGTGCCAGCAGCTCGCGGGCCCCCTACGAGCAGTACTTC.

The V and J genes are TRBV6-5 and TRBJ2-1; 8 bases are a match to TRBD2. CDR1 MNHEY and CDR2 SVGAGI come from the germline V gene. V lost 2 bases, J lost 10 bases, and 10 bases stayed unmatched. CDR3 length equals 15 residues. CDR3 loop: CASSYDGGAGREQFF. CDR3 coding DNA: TGTGCCAGCAGTTACGACGGGGGGGCCGGGAGAGAGCAGTTCTTC.

This clone was found once. The V and J genes are TRBV7-9 and TRBJ2-1; D tentatively reads TRBD1 or TRBD2 (6 bases each). Germline V gives CDR1 SEHNR, CDR2 FQNEAQ (reference sequence). Trimming pared 6 bases from V and 10 bases from J, leaving 13 bases between. The length of the CDR3 is 12 residues. For the CDR3, the DNA is TGTGCCAGCAGGGAGGGGGGACGAGAGCAGTTCTTC. Amino acids: CASREGGREQFF.

The DNA for the CDR3 is TGTGCCAGCAGCTTAGCTGGGCAGGGAGCAATTTCACCCCTCCACTTT. It specifies CASSLAGQGAISPLHF. This sequence joins TRBV7-2 and TRBJ1-6, with D possibly being TRBD1 (5 bases). CDR3 length: 16 residues. CDR1 and CDR2 (germline): SGHTA, FQGNSA. V was trimmed by 0 bases and J by 9 bases, leaving 15 bases between them.

V is TRBV7-6 and J is TRBJ1-1; 7 bases line up with TRBD1. V gave up 6 bases and J gave up 3 bases; unmatched junction bases: 10. The germline V gene has CDR1 SGHVS and CDR2 FNYEAQ. The CDR3 is 15 amino acids. CDR3 amino acids: CASREGAGRDTEAFF. CDR3 bases: TGTGCCAGCAGAGAGGGGGCAGGGAGGGACACTGAAGCTTTCTTT. Full variable domain (missing parts from reference TRBV7-6 and TRBJ1-1): GAGVSQSPRYKVTKRGQDVALRCDPISGHVSLYWYRQALGQGPEFLTYFNYEAQQDKSGLPNDRFSAERPEGSISTLTIQRTEQRDSAMYRCASREGAGRDTEAFFGQGTRLTVV.

The chain joins TRBV5-6 to TRBJ2-2, with a weak D call TRBD1 (7 bases). The CDR3 sequence is 17 residues long. V lost 2 bases, J lost 8 bases, and 22 bases lay in between. CDR1 is SGHDT and CDR2 is YYEEEE in the germline V gene. The CDR3 DNA sequence: TGTGCCAGCAGCTTAAACAGGGGACTCGATCTCCCTGGGGAGCTGTTTTTT. Translating it yields CASSLNRGLDLPGELFF.